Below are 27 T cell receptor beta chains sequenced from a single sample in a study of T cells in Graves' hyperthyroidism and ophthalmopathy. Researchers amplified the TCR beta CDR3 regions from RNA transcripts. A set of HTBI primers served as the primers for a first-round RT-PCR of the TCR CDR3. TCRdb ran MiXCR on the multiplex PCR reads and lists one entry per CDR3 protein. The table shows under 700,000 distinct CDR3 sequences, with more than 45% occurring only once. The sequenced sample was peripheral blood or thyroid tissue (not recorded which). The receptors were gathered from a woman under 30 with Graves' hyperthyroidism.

The CDR3 protein is CASSHQTVTNYGYTF. The CDR3 region has the DNA TGCGCCAGCAGCCATCAGACTGTCACTAACTATGGCTACACCTTC. V gene TRBV5-1 combines with J gene TRBJ1-2; D is unresolved. There are 15 residues in the CDR3. The germline CDR1 and CDR2 sequences are SGHRS and YFSETQ. Trimming cost V 4 bases and J 0 bases, with 13 bases left between them.

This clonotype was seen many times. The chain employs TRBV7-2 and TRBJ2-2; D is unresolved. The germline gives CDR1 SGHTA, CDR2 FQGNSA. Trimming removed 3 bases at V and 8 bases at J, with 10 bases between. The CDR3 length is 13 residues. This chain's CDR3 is CASSFTCGGELFF. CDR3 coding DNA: TGTGCCAGCAGCTTCACATGTGGTGGGGAGCTGTTTTTT.

CDR3 region: CASSQLGLSNQPQHF. The CDR3 DNA sequence: TGCGCCAGCAGCCAATTGGGGCTCAGCAATCAGCCCCAGCATTTT. This chain connects TRBV4-1 to TRBJ1-5; D is perhaps TRBD1 (5 bases). Per the germline V gene, CDR1 is MGHRA and CDR2 is YSYEKL. The ends were cut back, 2 bases at V and 1 base at J, with 9 bases in the middle. This CDR3 comprises 15 residues.

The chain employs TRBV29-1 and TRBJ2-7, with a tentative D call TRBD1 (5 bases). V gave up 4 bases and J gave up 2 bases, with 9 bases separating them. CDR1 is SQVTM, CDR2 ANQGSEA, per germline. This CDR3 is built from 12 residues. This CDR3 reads CSVAPGPYEQYF. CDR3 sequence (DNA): TGCAGCGTTGCTCCAGGGCCCTACGAGCAGTACTTC.

The CDR3 protein is CSADIIGTGNYGYTF. The CDR3, as DNA: TGCAGCGCGGATATTATCGGGACGGGTAACTATGGCTACACCTTC. The chain carries TRBV29-1 and TRBJ1-2, with D tentatively TRBD1 (5 bases). The CDR3 runs 15 residues. Germline CDR1 reads SQVTM; CDR2 reads ANQGSEA. Between the trimmed V and J ends, which lost 7 bases and 1 base, there was a span of 19 bases.

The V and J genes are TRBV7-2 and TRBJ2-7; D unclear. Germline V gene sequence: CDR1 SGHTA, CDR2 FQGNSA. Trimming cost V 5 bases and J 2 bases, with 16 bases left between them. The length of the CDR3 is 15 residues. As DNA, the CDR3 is TGTGCCAGCAGCCCCGCTGGAATAGAGGCCTACGAGCAGTACTTC. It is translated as CASSPAGIEAYEQYF.

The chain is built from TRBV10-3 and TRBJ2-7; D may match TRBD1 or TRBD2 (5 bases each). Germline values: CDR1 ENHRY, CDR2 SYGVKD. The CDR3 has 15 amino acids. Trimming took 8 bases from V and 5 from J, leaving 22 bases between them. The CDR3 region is CAIAPRAPRGNEQYF. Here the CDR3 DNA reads TGTGCCATCGCACCTCGGGCCCCCCGGGGCAACGAGCAGTACTTC.

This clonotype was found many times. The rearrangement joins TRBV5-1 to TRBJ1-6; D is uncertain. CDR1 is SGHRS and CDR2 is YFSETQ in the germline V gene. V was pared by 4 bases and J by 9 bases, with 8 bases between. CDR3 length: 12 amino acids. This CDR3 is CASSDYGSPLHF. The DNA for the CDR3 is TGCGCCAGCAGCGATTATGGTTCACCCCTCCACTTT.

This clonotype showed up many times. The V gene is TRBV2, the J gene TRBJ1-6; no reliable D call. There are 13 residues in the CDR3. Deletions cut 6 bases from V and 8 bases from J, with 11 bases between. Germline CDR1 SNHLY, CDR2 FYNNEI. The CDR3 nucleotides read TGTGCCAGCAGCCCACGGGCCGATTCACCCCTCCACTTT. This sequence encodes CASSPRADSPLHF.

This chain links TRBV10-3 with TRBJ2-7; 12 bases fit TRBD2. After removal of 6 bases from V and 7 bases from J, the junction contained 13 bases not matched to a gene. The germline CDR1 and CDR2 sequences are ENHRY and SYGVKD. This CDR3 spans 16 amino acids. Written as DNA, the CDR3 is TGTGCCATCAGACCTGATTCACTAGCGGGGGGTGGGGAGCAGTACTTC. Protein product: CAIRPDSLAGGGEQYF.

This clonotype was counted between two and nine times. CDR3 nucleotides: TGTGCCAGCAGCTTGGCCCCAGCGGGAGGGTACGAGCAGTACTTC. This gives the protein CASSLAPAGGYEQYF. The gene calls are TRBV7-8 and TRBJ2-7; 10 bases fit TRBD2. The length of the CDR3 is 15 residues. Trimming cost V 3 bases and J 4 bases; bases outside gene matches: 6. Per germline, CDR1 SGHVS and CDR2 FQNEAQ.

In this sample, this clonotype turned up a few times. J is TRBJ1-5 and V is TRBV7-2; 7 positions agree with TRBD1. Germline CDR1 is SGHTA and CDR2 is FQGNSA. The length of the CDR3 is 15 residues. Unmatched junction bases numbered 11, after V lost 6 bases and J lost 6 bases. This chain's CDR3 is CASSSPGQQGQPQHF. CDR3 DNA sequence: TGTGCCAGCAGTTCCCCGGGACAGCAGGGTCAGCCCCAGCATTTT.

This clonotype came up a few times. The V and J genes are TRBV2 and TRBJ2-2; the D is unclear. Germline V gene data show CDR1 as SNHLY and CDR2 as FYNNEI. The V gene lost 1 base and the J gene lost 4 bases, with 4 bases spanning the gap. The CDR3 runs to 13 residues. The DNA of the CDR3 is TGTGCCAGCAGTGAAGAGTTCACCGGGGAGCTGTTTTTT. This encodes CASSEEFTGELFF.

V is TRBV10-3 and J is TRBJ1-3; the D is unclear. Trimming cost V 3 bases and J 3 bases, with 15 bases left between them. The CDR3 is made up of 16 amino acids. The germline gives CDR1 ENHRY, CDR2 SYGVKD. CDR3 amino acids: CAISESASQLGNTIYF. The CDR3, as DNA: TGTGCCATCAGTGAATCGGCAAGCCAGCTTGGAAACACCATATATTTT.

CDR3 residues: CASSAGQGGPNYGYTF. The DNA of the CDR3 is TGTGCCAGCAGCGCGGGACAGGGGGGTCCTAACTATGGCTACACCTTC. The chain recombines TRBV7-9 with TRBJ1-2; TRBD1 matches 11 bases. Trimming at V came to 5 bases and at J to 0 bases, leaving 5 bases not matched to a gene. The CDR3 is 16 amino acids. Germline V gene sequence: CDR1 SEHNR, CDR2 FQNEAQ (reference sequence).

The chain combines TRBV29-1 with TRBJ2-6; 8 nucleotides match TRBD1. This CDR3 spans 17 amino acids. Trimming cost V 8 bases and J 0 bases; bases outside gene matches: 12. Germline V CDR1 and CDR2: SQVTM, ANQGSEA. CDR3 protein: CSSYGTGSHSGANVLTF. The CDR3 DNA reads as TGCAGCTCCTACGGGACAGGTAGCCACTCTGGGGCCAACGTCCTGACTTTC.

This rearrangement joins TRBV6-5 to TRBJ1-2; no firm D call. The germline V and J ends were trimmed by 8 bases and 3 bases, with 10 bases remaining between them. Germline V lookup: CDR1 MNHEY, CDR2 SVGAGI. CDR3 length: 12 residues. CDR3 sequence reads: CASSWEDYGYTF. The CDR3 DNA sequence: TGTGCCAGCTCTTGGGAGGACTATGGCTACACCTTC.

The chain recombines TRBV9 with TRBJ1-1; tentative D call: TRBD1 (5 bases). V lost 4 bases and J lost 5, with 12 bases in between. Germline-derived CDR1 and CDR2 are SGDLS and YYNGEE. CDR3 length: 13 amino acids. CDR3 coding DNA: TGTGCCAGCAGCTCAGCGGGACGAACTGAAGCTTTCTTT. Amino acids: CASSSAGRTEAFF.

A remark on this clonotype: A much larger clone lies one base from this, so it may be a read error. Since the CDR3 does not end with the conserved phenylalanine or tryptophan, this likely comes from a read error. The CDR3 nucleotides read TGTGCTAGCAGCTTAAGTTACCAAGAGACCCAGTACCTC. It is translated as CASSLSYQETQYL. The chain joins TRBV7-7 to TRBJ2-5, with no clear D. CDR3 length: 13 amino acids. The germline gives CDR1 SSHAT, CDR2 FNYEAQ (reference sequence).

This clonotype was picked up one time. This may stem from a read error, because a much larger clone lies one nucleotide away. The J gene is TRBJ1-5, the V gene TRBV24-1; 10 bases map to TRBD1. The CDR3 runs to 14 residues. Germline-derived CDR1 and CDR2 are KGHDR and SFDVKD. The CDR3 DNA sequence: TGTGCCACCAGTGAGACAGGGGGCAATCAGCCCCGGCATTTT. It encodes CATSETGGNQPRHF.

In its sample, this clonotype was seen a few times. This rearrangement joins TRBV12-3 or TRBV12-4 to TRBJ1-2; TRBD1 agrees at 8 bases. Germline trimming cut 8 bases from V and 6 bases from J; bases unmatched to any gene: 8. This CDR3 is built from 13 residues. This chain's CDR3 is CASSPTTGDGYTF. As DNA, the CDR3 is TGTGCCAGCTCACCAACGACAGGGGATGGCTACACCTTC.

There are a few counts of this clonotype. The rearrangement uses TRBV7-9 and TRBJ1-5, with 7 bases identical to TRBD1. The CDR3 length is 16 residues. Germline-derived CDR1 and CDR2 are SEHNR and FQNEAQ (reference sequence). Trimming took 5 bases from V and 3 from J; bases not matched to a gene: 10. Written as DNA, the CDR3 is TGTGCCAGCAGCCTAGGCCGGACAGGTAACAATCAGCCCCAGCATTTT. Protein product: CASSLGRTGNNQPQHF.

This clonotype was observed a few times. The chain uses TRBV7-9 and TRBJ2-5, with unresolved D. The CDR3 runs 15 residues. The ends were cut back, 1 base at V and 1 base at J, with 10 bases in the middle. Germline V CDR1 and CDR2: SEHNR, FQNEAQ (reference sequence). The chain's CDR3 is CASSLEWSLQETQYF. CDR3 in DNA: TGTGCCAGCAGCTTAGAATGGAGTCTCCAAGAGACCCAGTACTTC.

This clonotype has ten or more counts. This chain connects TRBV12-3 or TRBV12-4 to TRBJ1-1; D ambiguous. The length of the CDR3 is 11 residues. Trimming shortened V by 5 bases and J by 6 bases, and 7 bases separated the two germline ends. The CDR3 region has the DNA TGTGCCAGCAGTCTCCGGTCTGAAGCTTTCTTT. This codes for CASSLRSEAFF.

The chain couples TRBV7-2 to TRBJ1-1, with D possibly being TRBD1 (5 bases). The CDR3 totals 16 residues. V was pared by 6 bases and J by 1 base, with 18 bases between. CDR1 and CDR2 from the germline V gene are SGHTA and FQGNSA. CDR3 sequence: CASSYPEGRGNTEAFF. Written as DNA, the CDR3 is TGTGCCAGCAGTTACCCGGAGGGGAGGGGGAACACTGAAGCTTTCTTT.

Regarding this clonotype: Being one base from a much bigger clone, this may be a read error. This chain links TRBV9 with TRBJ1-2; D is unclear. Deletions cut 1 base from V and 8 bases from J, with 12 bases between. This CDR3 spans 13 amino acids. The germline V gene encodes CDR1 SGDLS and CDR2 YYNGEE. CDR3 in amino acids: CASSVPEEAGYTF. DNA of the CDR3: TGTGCCAGCAGCGTACCAGAGGAGGCGGGCTACACCTTC.

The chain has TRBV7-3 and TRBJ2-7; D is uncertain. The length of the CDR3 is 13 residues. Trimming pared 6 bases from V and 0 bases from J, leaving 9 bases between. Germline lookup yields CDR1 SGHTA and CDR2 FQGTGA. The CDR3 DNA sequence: TGTGCCAGCAGTTCGCGGATCTCCTACGAGCAGTACTTC. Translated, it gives CASSSRISYEQYF.